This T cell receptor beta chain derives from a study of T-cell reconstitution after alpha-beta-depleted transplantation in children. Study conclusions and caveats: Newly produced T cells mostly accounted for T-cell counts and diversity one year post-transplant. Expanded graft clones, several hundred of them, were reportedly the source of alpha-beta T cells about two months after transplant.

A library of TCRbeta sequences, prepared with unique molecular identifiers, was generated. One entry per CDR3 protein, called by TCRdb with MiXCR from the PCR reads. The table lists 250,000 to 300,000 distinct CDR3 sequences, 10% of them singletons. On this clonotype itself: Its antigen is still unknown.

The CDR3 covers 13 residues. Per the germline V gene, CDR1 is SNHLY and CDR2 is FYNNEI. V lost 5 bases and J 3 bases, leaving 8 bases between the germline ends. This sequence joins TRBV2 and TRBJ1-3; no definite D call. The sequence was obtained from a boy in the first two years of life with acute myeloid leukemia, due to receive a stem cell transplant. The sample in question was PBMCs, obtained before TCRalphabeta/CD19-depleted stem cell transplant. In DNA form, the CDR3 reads TGTGCCAGCAGTACGGGGATTGGAAACACCATATATTTT. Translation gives CASSTGIGNTIYF.